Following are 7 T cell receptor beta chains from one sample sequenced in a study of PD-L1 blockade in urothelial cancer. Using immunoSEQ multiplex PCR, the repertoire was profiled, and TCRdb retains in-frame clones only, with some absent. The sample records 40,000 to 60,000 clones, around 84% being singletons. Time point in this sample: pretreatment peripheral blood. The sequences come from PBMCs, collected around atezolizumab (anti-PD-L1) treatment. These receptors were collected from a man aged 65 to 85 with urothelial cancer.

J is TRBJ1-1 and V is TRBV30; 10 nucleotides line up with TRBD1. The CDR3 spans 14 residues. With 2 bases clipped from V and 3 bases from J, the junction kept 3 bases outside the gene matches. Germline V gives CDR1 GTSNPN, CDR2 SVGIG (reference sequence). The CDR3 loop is CAWSWTGGDTEAFF. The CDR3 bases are TGTGCCTGGAGTTGGACAGGGGGAGACACTGAAGCTTTCTTT.

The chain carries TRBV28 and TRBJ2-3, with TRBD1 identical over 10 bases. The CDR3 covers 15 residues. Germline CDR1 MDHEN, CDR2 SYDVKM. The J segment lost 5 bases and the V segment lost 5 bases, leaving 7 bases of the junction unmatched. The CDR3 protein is CASSGRGQGLDTQYF. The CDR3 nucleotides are TGTGCCAGCAGTGGGAGGGGACAGGGGCTAGATACGCAGTATTTT.

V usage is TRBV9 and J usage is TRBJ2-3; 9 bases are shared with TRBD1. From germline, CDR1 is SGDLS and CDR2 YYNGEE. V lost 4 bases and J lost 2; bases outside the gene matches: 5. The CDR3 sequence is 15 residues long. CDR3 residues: CASSSGTGNTDTQYF. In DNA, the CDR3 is TGTGCCAGCAGCTCCGGGACAGGGAACACAGATACGCAGTATTTT.

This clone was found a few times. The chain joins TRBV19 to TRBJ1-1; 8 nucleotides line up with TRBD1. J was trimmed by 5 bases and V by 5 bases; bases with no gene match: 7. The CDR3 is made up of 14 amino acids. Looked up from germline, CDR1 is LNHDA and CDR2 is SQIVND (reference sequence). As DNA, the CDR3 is TGTGCCAGTAGTTCCGGACAGGGAAAGACTGAAGCTTTCTTT. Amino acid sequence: CASSSGQGKTEAFF. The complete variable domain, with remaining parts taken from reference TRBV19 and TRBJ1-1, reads DGGITQSPKYLFRKEGQNVTLSCEQNLNHDAMYWYRQDPGQGLRLIYYSQIVNDFQKGDIAEGYSVSREKKESFPLTVTSAQKNPTAFYLCASSSGQGKTEAFFGQGTRLTVV.

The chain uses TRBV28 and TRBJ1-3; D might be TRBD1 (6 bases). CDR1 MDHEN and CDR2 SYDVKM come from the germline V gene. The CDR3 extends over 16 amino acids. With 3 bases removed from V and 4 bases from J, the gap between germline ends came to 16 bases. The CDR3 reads CASSFPLGTTGNTIYF. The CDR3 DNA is TGTGCCAGCAGTTTCCCGCTCGGGACAACCGGAAACACCATATATTTT.

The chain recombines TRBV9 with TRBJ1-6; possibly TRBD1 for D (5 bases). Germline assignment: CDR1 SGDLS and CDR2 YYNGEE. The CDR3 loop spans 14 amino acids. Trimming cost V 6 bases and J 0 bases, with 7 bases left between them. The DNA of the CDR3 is TGTGCCAGCACCACAGGCTCCTATAATTCACCCCTCCACTTT. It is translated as CASTTGSYNSPLHF.

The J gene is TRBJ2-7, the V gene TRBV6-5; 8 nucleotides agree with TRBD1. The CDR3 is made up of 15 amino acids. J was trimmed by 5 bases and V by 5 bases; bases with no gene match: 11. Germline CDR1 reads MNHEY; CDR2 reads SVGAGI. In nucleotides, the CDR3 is TGTGCCAGCAGTCCAGGGGGCCCCGGCCGGGACGAGCAGTACTTC. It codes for CASSPGGPGRDEQYF.